One and the same sample provided the 29 T cell receptor beta chains below, sequenced in a study of cytomegalovirus exposure and HLA in healthy donors. Generated by immunoSEQ multiplex PCR, the TCRdb table keeps only in-frame clones and is missing some. The sample yields some 59,000 clones, approximately 89% seen once. The sequenced sample consisted of PBMCs. The receptors come from a woman under 30 in good health and CMV-seropositive.

The chain combines TRBV6-5 with TRBJ2-5; D perhaps matches TRBD1 (5 bases). Deletions cut 9 bases from V and 0 bases from J, with 11 bases between. Germline lookup yields CDR1 MNHEY and CDR2 SVGAGI. This CDR3 has 13 amino acids. The CDR3 region is CASSQGDQETQYF. DNA of the CDR3: TGTGCCAGTTCTCAGGGTGACCAAGAGACCCAGTACTTC.

This clone was counted a few times. The rearrangement uses TRBV18 and TRBJ1-4, with no clear D. The germline gives CDR1 KGHSH, CDR2 LQKENI. Trimming pared 5 bases from V and 8 bases from J, leaving 9 bases between. The CDR3 extends over 12 amino acids. CDR3 loop: CASSNGNEKLFF. CDR3 in DNA: TGTGCCAGCTCAAACGGGAACGAAAAACTGTTTTTT.

The chain combines TRBV29-1 with TRBJ1-6; D ambiguous. The CDR3 consists of 13 residues. V was trimmed by 7 bases and J by 0 bases, leaving 7 bases between them. Germline V gives CDR1 SQVTM, CDR2 ANQGSEA. Written as DNA, the CDR3 is TGCAGCGGTCGAGTCTCCTATAATTCACCCCTCCACTTT. Translation gives CSGRVSYNSPLHF. The full variable domain, in which reference TRBV29-1 and TRBJ1-6 provide the parts outside the CDR3, is SAVISQKPSRDICQRGTSLTIQCQVDSQVTMMFWYRQQPGQSLTLIATANQGSEATYESGFVIDKFPISRPNLTFSTLTVSNMSPEDSSIYLCSGRVSYNSPLHFGNGTRLTVT.

In this sample, this clone turned up a few times. The chain uses TRBV30 and TRBJ1-1; TRBD1 is a possible D gene (5 bases). The ends were cut back, 0 bases at V and 8 bases at J, with 13 bases in the middle. Germline CDR1 and CDR2: GTSNPN and SVGIG (reference sequence). This CDR3 region has 13 residues. The CDR3 nucleotides are TGTGCCTGGAGTGTGGGCGGGGCAGCCGAAGCTTTCTTT. The encoded protein is CAWSVGGAAEAFF. The variable domain in full, with the rest retrieved from reference TRBV30 and TRBJ1-1, is SQTIHQWPATLVQPVGSPLSLECTVEGTSNPNLYWYRQAAGRGLQLLFYSVGIGQISSEVPQNLSASRPQDRQFILSSKKLLLSDSGFYLCAWSVGGAAEAFFGQGTRLTVV.

In this sample, this clone turned up once. The rearrangement links TRBV27 to TRBJ2-1; 9 bases line up with TRBD2. Per the germline V gene, CDR1 is MNHEY and CDR2 is SMNVEV (reference sequence). CDR3 length: 16 amino acids. The V gene end was trimmed by 2 bases and the J gene end by 9 bases; junction bases not matched to a gene: 11. The CDR3 is CASSLPSGGTAAEQFF. The CDR3 DNA reads as TGTGCCAGCAGTTTACCCAGCGGGGGGACGGCAGCTGAGCAGTTCTTC.

The CDR3 DNA follows: TGTGCCACCCGACCGGGACTAGCGGGGGTAGAGACCCAGTACTTC. Translating gives CATRPGLAGVETQYF. This rearrangement joins TRBV28 to TRBJ2-5; 14 positions agree with TRBD2. Looked up from germline, CDR1 is MDHEN and CDR2 is SYDVKM. Trimming removed 10 bases from V and 4 bases from J; junction bases left unmatched: 8. This CDR3 region has 15 residues.

The chain carries TRBV5-4 and TRBJ2-1, with D perhaps TRBD1 (6 bases). The CDR3 is made up of 13 amino acids. Trimming shortened V by 5 bases and J by 5 bases, and 11 bases separated the two germline ends. CDR1 is SGHNT, CDR2 YYREEE, per germline (reference sequence). The CDR3 nucleotides are TGTGCCAGCAGATCGGACAGTCACAATGAGCAGTTCTTC. Translating it yields CASRSDSHNEQFF.

V and J are TRBV5-1 and TRBJ1-4, with D perhaps TRBD1 (6 bases). The ends were cut back, 4 bases at V and 7 bases at J, with 17 bases in the middle. This CDR3 contains 15 residues. Germline-derived CDR1 and CDR2 are SGHRS and YFSETQ. CDR3 sequence (DNA): TGCGCCAGCAGCCCCCGTCAGGGGCTGGGTGAAAAACTGTTTTTT. Protein sequence: CASSPRQGLGEKLFF. Full variable domain (missing parts from reference TRBV5-1 and TRBJ1-4): KAGVTQTPRYLIKTRGQQVTLSCSPISGHRSVSWYQQTPGQGLQFLFEYFSETQRNKGNFPGRFSGRQFSNSRSEMNVSTLELGDSALYLCASSPRQGLGEKLFFGSGTQLSVL.

V usage is TRBV5-5 and J usage is TRBJ2-4; 8 bases agree with TRBD2. V shed 5 bases, J shed 6 bases, and the junction held 16 bases outside the gene matches. Germline V gives CDR1 SGHKS, CDR2 YYEKEE (reference sequence). This CDR3 is built from 17 residues. The CDR3 loop reads CASSQGSRGGLGNIQYF. DNA of the CDR3: TGTGCCAGCAGTCAAGGCTCCCGGGGGGGCTTGGGAAACATTCAGTACTTC.

This chain joins TRBV14 and TRBJ1-2; D might be TRBD1 (5 bases). CDR3 size: 13 residues. With 4 bases removed from V and 2 bases from J, the gap between germline ends came to 8 bases. Germline assignment: CDR1 SGHDN and CDR2 FVKESK. In DNA, the CDR3 is TGTGCCAGCAGCCTAGGGGTAAACTATGGCTACACCTTC. Translating gives CASSLGVNYGYTF.

The chain uses TRBV7-8 and TRBJ1-6; possible D gene TRBD1, 5 bases. Trimming removed 1 base from V and 11 bases from J, with 12 bases in between. This CDR3 has 14 residues. CDR1 is SGHVS and CDR2 is FQNEAQ in the germline V gene. CDR3 nucleotides: TGTGCCAGCAGCTTAGAGTGGGGCGCGGCACCCCTCCACTTT. Amino acids: CASSLEWGAAPLHF.

The CDR3 reads CASTWGTLGNTIYF. The CDR3 DNA reads as TGCGCCAGCACCTGGGGGACACTTGGAAACACCATATATTTT. The chain combines TRBV10-1 with TRBJ1-3, with D tentatively TRBD1 (6 bases). V was trimmed by 7 bases and J by 3 bases, leaving 13 bases between them. In germline, CDR1 is WNHNN, CDR2 SYGVQD (reference sequence). CDR3 length: 14 residues.

This clone was seen a single time. The chain has TRBV11-2 and TRBJ1-2; D perhaps matches TRBD1 (6 bases). Trimming stripped 5 bases from V and 0 bases from J, with 10 bases between. The CDR3 consists of 14 residues. The germline CDR1 and CDR2 sequences are SGHAT and FQNNGV. The chain's CDR3 is CASSPDRANYGYTF. The CDR3 DNA follows: TGTGCCAGCAGCCCGGACAGAGCTAACTATGGCTACACCTTC.

The V call is TRBV27, the J call TRBJ2-1; TRBD1 matches at 7 bases. The length of the CDR3 is 13 residues. J lost 5 bases, V lost 8 bases, and 6 bases had no gene match. Looked up from germline, CDR1 is MNHEY and CDR2 is SMNVEV (reference sequence). The CDR3 region is CASRPTGNNEQFF. For the CDR3, the DNA is TGTGCCAGCCGTCCGACAGGGAACAATGAGCAGTTCTTC.

The rearrangement uses TRBV28 and TRBJ2-2; D is perhaps TRBD1 (6 bases). Trimming removed 4 bases from V and 3 bases from J, with 18 bases in between. CDR1 is MDHEN and CDR2 is SYDVKM in the germline V gene. The CDR3 loop spans 17 amino acids. CDR3 protein: CASSSPRQGRYTGELFF. The DNA for the CDR3 is TGTGCCAGCAGTTCCCCCCGGCAGGGGCGTTACACCGGGGAGCTGTTTTTT.

The CDR3, as DNA: TGTGCCAGCAGCGACCAATCCGGGACAGACCTGCCGAACACTGAAGCTTTCTTT. It specifies CASSDQSGTDLPNTEAFF. The chain uses TRBV9 and TRBJ1-1; 7 bases line up with TRBD1. The germline V gene has CDR1 SGDLS and CDR2 YYNGEE. The CDR3 consists of 18 residues. The ends lost 3 bases at V and 1 base at J; junction bases unmatched: 15.

This clone is a singleton in its sample. The V gene is TRBV21-1, the J gene TRBJ2-2; TRBD2 was called by the table and not checked on the DNA. TRBV21-1 is given as a pseudogene. The CDR3 contains 18 residues. The CDR3 loop reads CASSKGGSGGPNTGELFF. The CDR3, as DNA: TGTGCCAGCAGCAAAGGTGGTAGCGGGGGCCCGAACACCGGGGAGCTGTTTTTT.

The rearrangement uses TRBV5-4 and TRBJ1-2, with 8 bases that match TRBD1. CDR1 and CDR2 from the germline V gene are SGHNT and YYREEE (reference sequence). The CDR3 runs to 16 residues. V lost 1 base to trimming and J lost 6 bases; unmatched junction nucleotides: 11. CDR3 sequence: CASSLSGGAGKNGYTF. The CDR3 DNA reads as TGTGCCAGCAGCTTGTCAGGGGGCGCAGGAAAAAATGGCTACACCTTC.

The chain couples TRBV5-6 to TRBJ1-4; no firm D call. Trimming shortened V by 4 bases and J by 3 bases, and 13 bases separated the two germline ends. Germline V gene lookup returns CDR1 SGHDT and CDR2 YYEEEE. This CDR3 is 15 amino acids long. In DNA, the CDR3 is TGTGCCAGCAGCCCCCCCGGGGTTGCTAATGAAAAACTGTTTTTT. Translation: CASSPPGVANEKLFF.

The chain is built from TRBV15 and TRBJ2-5; 8 nucleotides align to TRBD2. There are 14 residues in the CDR3. The V gene's germline CDR1 is LNHNV and CDR2 YYDKDF (reference sequence). With V trimmed by 5 bases and J by 3 bases, 5 bases remained unmatched. The CDR3, as DNA: TGTGCCACCAGCTCCTCGGGACTAGAAGAGACCCAGTACTTC. This encodes CATSSSGLEETQYF.

The chain is built from TRBV29-1 and TRBJ1-2; perhaps TRBD1 as D (6 bases). From germline, CDR1 is SQVTM and CDR2 ANQGSEA. Trimming pared 5 bases from V and 7 bases from J, leaving 14 bases between. CDR3 length: 12 residues. The CDR3 spells CSVNRDGGGYTF. In DNA, the CDR3 is TGCAGCGTTAACAGGGATGGAGGTGGCTACACCTTC.

The chain is built from TRBV27 and TRBJ2-1; D call uncertain. V lost 6 bases and J lost 4, with 4 bases in between. The length of the CDR3 is 11 residues. Germline CDR1 is MNHEY and CDR2 is SMNVEV (reference sequence). CDR3 sequence: CASRAYNEQFF. The CDR3 bases are TGTGCCAGCAGGGCATACAATGAGCAGTTCTTC.

The genes are TRBV5-6 and TRBJ2-1; TRBD2 matches 8 bases. The CDR3 loop spans 13 amino acids. The ends lost 5 bases at V and 9 bases at J; junction bases unmatched: 7. Germline CDR1 reads SGHDT; CDR2 reads YYEEEE. The CDR3 DNA is TGTGCCAGCAGGGGGACTAGAGGTCGTGAGCAGTTCTTC. This translates into CASRGTRGREQFF.

The V call is TRBV7-9, the J call TRBJ1-4; TRBD1 is a possible D gene (5 bases). This CDR3 region has 15 residues. The V and J ends lost 5 bases and 5 bases respectively, with 15 bases between them. Looked up from germline, CDR1 is SEHNR and CDR2 is FQNEAQ (reference sequence). The CDR3: CASSPLWGSNEKLFF. The CDR3 DNA follows: TGTGCCAGCAGCCCCCTATGGGGCAGCAATGAAAAACTGTTTTTT.

The rearrangement links TRBV15 to TRBJ2-7; TRBD1 aligns across 11 bases. Germline assignment: CDR1 LNHNV and CDR2 YYDKDF (reference sequence). The CDR3 sequence is 15 residues long. J was trimmed by 2 bases and V by 0 bases; bases with no gene match: 0. Here the CDR3 reads CATSREDRGPYEQYF. The CDR3 DNA is TGTGCCACCAGCAGAGAGGACAGGGGGCCCTACGAGCAGTACTTC. The full variable domain, in which reference TRBV15 and TRBJ2-7 provide the parts outside the CDR3, is DAMVIQNPRYQVTQFGKPVTLSCSQTLNHNVMYWYQQKSSQAPKLLFHYYDKDFNNEADTPDNFQSRRPNTSFCFLDIRSPGLGDTAMYLCATSREDRGPYEQYFGPGTRLTVT.

Only one count was recorded for this clone. The V and J genes are TRBV6-5 and TRBJ1-2; 8 bases are a match to TRBD1. The CDR3 sequence is 13 residues long. The V segment lost 6 bases and the J segment 8 bases; nucleotides outside the gene matches: 8. Looked up from germline, CDR1 is MNHEY and CDR2 is SVGAGI. CDR3 bases: TGTGCCAGCAGGCCTGACAGGGGCTTGGGCTACACCTTC. This gives the protein CASRPDRGLGYTF.

V is TRBV7-6 and J is TRBJ1-4, with 7 bases identical to TRBD1. The CDR3 runs to 14 residues. V trimming: 4 bases; J trimming: 8 bases; junction bases outside the gene matches: 7. In germline, CDR1 is SGHVS, CDR2 FNYEAQ. CDR3 DNA sequence: TGTGCCAGCAGCTACCGACAGGGTGGCGAAAAACTGTTTTTT. Translating it yields CASSYRQGGEKLFF.

CDR3 region: CASSQEGYGQGEAFF. The CDR3 DNA sequence: TGCGCCAGCAGCCAAGAGGGCTACGGACAGGGAGAAGCTTTCTTT. The chain couples TRBV4-1 to TRBJ1-1; 8 bases match TRBD1. V lost 0 bases and J lost 8; bases outside the gene matches: 8. This CDR3 is built from 15 residues. Germline-derived CDR1 and CDR2 are MGHRA and YSYEKL.

The chain has TRBV29-1 and TRBJ1-3; D is unresolved. V dropped 4 bases and J dropped 0 bases, with 13 bases sitting between them. The CDR3 covers 15 residues. Germline V gives CDR1 SQVTM, CDR2 ANQGSEA. Here the CDR3 reads CSVGAGSSSGNTIYF. The CDR3 DNA reads as TGCAGCGTTGGGGCAGGTTCGAGCTCTGGAAACACCATATATTTT. Drawing the rest from reference TRBV29-1 and TRBJ1-3, the complete variable domain is SAVISQKPSRDICQRGTSLTIQCQVDSQVTMMFWYRQQPGQSLTLIATANQGSEATYESGFVIDKFPISRPNLTFSTLTVSNMSPEDSSIYLCSVGAGSSSGNTIYFGEGSWLTVV.